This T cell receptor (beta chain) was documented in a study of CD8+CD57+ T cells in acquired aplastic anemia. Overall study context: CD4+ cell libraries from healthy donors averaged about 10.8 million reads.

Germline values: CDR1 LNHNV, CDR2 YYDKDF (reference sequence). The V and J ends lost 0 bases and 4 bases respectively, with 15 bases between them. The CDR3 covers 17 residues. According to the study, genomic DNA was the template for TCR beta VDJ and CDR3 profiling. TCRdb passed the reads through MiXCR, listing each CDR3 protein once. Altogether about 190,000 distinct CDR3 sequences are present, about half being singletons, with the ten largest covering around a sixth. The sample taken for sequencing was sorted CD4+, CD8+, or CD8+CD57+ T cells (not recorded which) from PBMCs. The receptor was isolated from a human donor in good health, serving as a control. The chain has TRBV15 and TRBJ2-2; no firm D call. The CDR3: CATSRDKTDLITGELFF. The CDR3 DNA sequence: TGTGCCACCAGCAGAGACAAAACTGACCTTATCACCGGGGAGCTGTTTTTT.